This T cell receptor beta chain was identified in a study of regulatory T cells in long-lasting Graves disease. Researchers made TCR beta libraries by using iRepertoire HTBI primers and running Arm-PCR on CDR3 regions. TCRdb re-called the multiplex PCR reads through MiXCR, storing one row per CDR3 protein. The sample lists 400,000 to 450,000 distinct CDR3 sequences, roughly 15% occurring once. Time point denoted: newly diagnosed GD, antithyroid drugs for less than 3 months. RNA extracted from PBMCs served as the sequencing template. This clonotype was seen at least ten times. These records were also assigned to another study, of T cells in Graves' hyperthyroidism and ophthalmopathy.

The sequence was collected from a woman aged 30 to 39 with Graves disease. The sequences come from peripheral blood mononuclear cells (PBMCs), collected at new diagnosis, from a patient treated with antithyroid drugs.

The CDR3 here is CASSLASRVGRGELFF. CDR3 bases: TGTGCCAGCAGCTTAGCCAGCCGCGTAGGCCGCGGGGAGCTGTTTTTT. The rearrangement joins TRBV7-8 to TRBJ2-2; no firm D call. The CDR3 runs 16 residues. V was shortened by 0 bases and J by 7 bases, with 15 bases between the two germline ends. Germline CDR1 SGHVS, CDR2 FQNEAQ.